These 15 T cell receptor beta chains came from one sample sequenced in a study of human T cells and chemical hapten exposure. TCRdb passed the RACE reads through MiXCR, listing each CDR3 protein once. Counted here are under 450,000 distinct CDR3 sequences, roughly 6% occurring once; the ten biggest clones make up about 5%. Sample time point: patch test 2, 6 weeks after DPC sensitization. Treatment noted: therapeutic diphenylcyclopropenone sensitization with weekly scalp DPC. This sample comprised whole blood, obtained in connection with sensitization to the hapten diphenylcyclopropenone (DPC). These receptor sequences come from a woman between 18 and 29 years old with alopecia areata. Some clones in this sample may be carry-over from other donors' samples.

This clonotype was counted between two and nine times. V gene TRBV6-5 combines with J gene TRBJ2-2; 7 nucleotides match TRBD2. Germline lookup yields CDR1 MNHEY and CDR2 SVGAGI. Trimming removed 5 bases from V and 6 bases from J; junction bases left unmatched: 6. The CDR3 is 14 amino acids. DNA of the CDR3: TGTGCCAGCAGTCTCGGGACTAATCCCGGGGAGCTGTTTTTT. It translates to CASSLGTNPGELFF.

In its sample, this clonotype was seen many times. This chain links TRBV9 with TRBJ2-2; D may be TRBD2 (6 bases). Deletions cut 2 bases from V and 2 bases from J, with 7 bases between. Looked up from germline, CDR1 is SGDLS and CDR2 is YYNGEE. This CDR3 region has 14 residues. CDR3 in DNA: TGTGCCAGCAGCGTTAGCGGTAACACCGGGGAGCTGTTTTTT. As protein: CASSVSGNTGELFF.

A note on this clonotype: A read error may produce the germline difference seen at one junction end. V usage is TRBV6-2 or TRBV6-3 and J usage is TRBJ2-6; D is unclear. The CDR3 runs 17 residues. The germline gives CDR1 MNHEY, CDR2 SVGEGT. CDR3 in DNA: TGTGCCAGCAGAAAGGGAACAGCCCTCTCTCGGGCCAACGTCCTGACTTTC. Amino acid sequence: CASRKGTALSRANVLTF.

This sequence joins TRBV4-1 and TRBJ2-3, with D perhaps matching TRBD2 (6 bases). CDR3 length equals 16 residues. CDR1 MGHRA and CDR2 YSYEKL come from the germline V gene. V shed 1 base and J shed 6 bases, with 17 bases lying between them. The CDR3 loop reads CASSQVDGGVLDTQYF. CDR3 DNA sequence: TGCGCCAGCAGCCAAGTCGACGGGGGAGTTTTGGATACGCAGTATTTT.

This clonotype has more than one count but fewer than ten. The genes are TRBV6-2 or TRBV6-3 and TRBJ1-1; no definite D call. V lost 7 bases and J lost 5, with 20 bases in between. This CDR3 region has 15 residues. Germline lookup yields CDR1 MNHEY and CDR2 SVGEGT. CDR3 in amino acids: CASTLRRKWGTEAFF. In DNA form, the CDR3 reads TGTGCCAGCACCCTGAGGAGGAAGTGGGGAACTGAAGCTTTCTTT.

The table lists this clonotype with many counts. V gene TRBV6-2 or TRBV6-3 combines with J gene TRBJ1-2; unclear D gene. The germline V gene has CDR1 MNHEY and CDR2 SVGEGT. The CDR3 is 11 residues long. Trimming shortened V by 1 base and J by 6 bases, and 3 bases separated the two germline ends. In nucleotides, the CDR3 is TGTGCCAGCAGTTACTTCGATGGCTACACCTTC. It translates to CASSYFDGYTF.

A few counts support this clonotype. The V gene is TRBV5-1, the J gene TRBJ2-5, with unresolved D. This CDR3 has 14 amino acids. Trimming pared 2 bases from V and 5 bases from J, leaving 13 bases between. Germline V gene lookup returns CDR1 SGHRS and CDR2 YFSETQ. The CDR3 bases are TGCGCCAGCAGCTTATCGACGAACGGGGAGACCCAGTACTTC. Translation gives CASSLSTNGETQYF.

At least ten counts were recorded for this clonotype. The rearrangement joins TRBV20-1 to TRBJ2-3, with 7 positions matching TRBD2. The CDR3 sequence is 15 residues long. J lost 5 bases, V lost 2 bases, and 10 bases had no gene match. The germline CDR1 and CDR2 sequences are DFQATT and SNEGSKA (reference sequence). In DNA form, the CDR3 reads TGCAGTGCTAGAATTACTAGCGCTCTTTTAGATACGCAGTATTTT. Protein sequence: CSARITSALLDTQYF.

This clonotype has at least ten counts. V is TRBV6-2 or TRBV6-3 and J is TRBJ2-1, with 7 bases fitting TRBD2. Germline-derived CDR1 and CDR2 are MNHEY and SVGEGT. J gave up 4 bases and V 4 bases, and 7 bases lay outside the gene matches. This CDR3 has 15 residues. The DNA for the CDR3 is TGTGCCAGCAGTTTGCCAGCGGGGAGATACAATGAGCAGTTCTTC. This encodes CASSLPAGRYNEQFF.

V gene TRBV3-1 combines with J gene TRBJ2-7; the D gene is possibly TRBD2 (5 bases). Per germline, CDR1 LGHDT and CDR2 YNNKEL (reference sequence). There are 13 residues in the CDR3. Trimming took 4 bases from V and 6 from J, leaving 13 bases between them. The CDR3 DNA reads as TGTGCCAGCAGCCCGAATACTAGGTCCGAGCAGTACTTC. The encoded protein is CASSPNTRSEQYF.

In DNA, the CDR3 is TGTGCCAGCAGCTTGTTGGCCGAGATGCGCAATCAGCCCCAGCATTTT. Encoded protein: CASSLLAEMRNQPQHF. The chain links TRBV5-5 to TRBJ1-5; the D is unclear. The V gene's germline CDR1 is SGHKS and CDR2 YYEKEE (reference sequence). The CDR3 runs to 16 residues. V was shortened by 1 base and J by 2 bases, with 13 bases between the two germline ends.

The rearrangement joins TRBV7-2 to TRBJ1-2; the D is unclear. The V end lost 3 bases, the J end lost 0 bases, and 17 bases lay between the germline ends. CDR3 length: 17 residues. Germline V CDR1 and CDR2: SGHTA, FQGNSA. The CDR3 region has the DNA TGTGCCAGCAGCTTCCCCCTACAATCTGCGCCTAACTATGGCTACACCTTC. This gives the protein CASSFPLQSAPNYGYTF.

Many counts were recorded for this clonotype. The chain recombines TRBV6-1 with TRBJ1-2; possible D gene TRBD1, 5 bases. The CDR3 sequence is 14 residues long. V was trimmed by 0 bases and J by 4 bases, leaving 9 bases between them. CDR1 is MNHNS, CDR2 SASEGT, per germline. The CDR3 loop reads CASSEASGSYGYTF. CDR3 sequence (DNA): TGTGCCAGCAGTGAAGCGTCAGGGAGCTATGGCTACACCTTC.

This sequence joins TRBV4-3 and TRBJ2-5; D possibly corresponds to TRBD1 (6 bases). Trimming shortened V by 11 bases and J by 2 bases, and 18 bases separated the two germline ends. This CDR3 is built from 14 residues. Germline V CDR1 and CDR2: LGHNA, YSLEER. The CDR3 DNA is TGCGCCCCCCGCTGGAACAGGGATCAAGAGACCCAGTACTTC. Amino acids: CAPRWNRDQETQYF.

This clonotype has a handful of counts. The J gene is TRBJ1-1, the V gene TRBV5-5, with D unclear. The CDR3 is made up of 12 amino acids. V gave up 2 bases and J gave up 9 bases, with 11 bases separating them. Per germline, CDR1 SGHKS and CDR2 YYEKEE (reference sequence). The CDR3 coding sequence is TGTGCCAGCAGCTTCGGCGGCGGGAAAGCTTTCTTT. Translation: CASSFGGGKAFF.